This TCR beta chain was identified during a study of tumor and adjacent non-tumor tissue in lung cancer. The wider study: The patients, about nine men and roughly 5 women, were roughly 30 to 80 with stage I to III disease. On average, productive TCRbeta reads reached about 4.17 million per sample.

RNA was extracted from bulk tissue without any cell sorting. More than 3 cm separated this lung sample from the edge of the tumor. Germline CDR1 is DFQATT and CDR2 is SNEGSKA (reference sequence). V shed 1 base and J shed 4 bases, with 14 bases lying between them. This CDR3 comprises 15 residues. TCRbeta libraries were built with three rounds of nested PCR, modified from ARM-PCR. TCRdb reanalysed the multiplex PCR reads using MiXCR and keeps one entry per CDR3 protein. This sample carries 90,000 to 110,000 distinct CDR3 sequences, about 63% of them seen once, and the ten largest clones take over 15%. This clonotype has just one count. Its target is not known. Study-wide points: TCR diversity was significantly greater in tumor than normal lung tissue. Tumor repertoires had a smaller top 100 clone share than normal lung.

Sequenced material: distant non-tumor lung tissue. The chain recombines TRBV20-1 with TRBJ2-1; D is unclear. This TCR came from a man between 60 and 70 years old with non-small cell lung cancer. In DNA, the CDR3 is TGCAGTGCTAGAGTGTTTAGTAGGAGTTACAATGAGCAGTTCTTC. Its protein product is CSARVFSRSYNEQFF.